Reported below is one T cell receptor beta chain. What it binds is not known. Naive CD8 cells, CD45RO-negative and positively selected for CCR7, excluded terminally differentiated effector memory CD45RA+ cells. The study enrolled healthy HIV-negative adults without recent acute infections or vaccinations as donors. The source of the sample is a study of shared clonotypes between healthy human individuals. Profiling relied on immunoSEQ multiplex PCR, and the TCRdb table lists in-frame clones only, not all of them. The sample shows under 700,000 clones, 85% to 95% of them seen only once. Germline assignment: CDR1 LNHDA and CDR2 SQIVND (reference sequence). This CDR3 has 14 residues. V lost 5 bases, J lost 5 bases, and 16 bases lay in between. General observations from the study: The generation probabilities recorded for non-shared clonotypes fell below those of clonotypes shared by all four donors. On the whole, naive subsets had larger estimated richness than memory subsets had.

V gene TRBV19 combines with J gene TRBJ2-7, with TRBD2 as a possible D gene (6 bases). This TCR came from a woman aged 25-40 years in good health. Sequencing input: naive CD8+ T cells sorted from blood. The CDR3: CASSPWGVTDEQYF. The CDR3 bases are TGTGCCAGTAGTCCCTGGGGGGTGACCGACGAGCAGTACTTC.